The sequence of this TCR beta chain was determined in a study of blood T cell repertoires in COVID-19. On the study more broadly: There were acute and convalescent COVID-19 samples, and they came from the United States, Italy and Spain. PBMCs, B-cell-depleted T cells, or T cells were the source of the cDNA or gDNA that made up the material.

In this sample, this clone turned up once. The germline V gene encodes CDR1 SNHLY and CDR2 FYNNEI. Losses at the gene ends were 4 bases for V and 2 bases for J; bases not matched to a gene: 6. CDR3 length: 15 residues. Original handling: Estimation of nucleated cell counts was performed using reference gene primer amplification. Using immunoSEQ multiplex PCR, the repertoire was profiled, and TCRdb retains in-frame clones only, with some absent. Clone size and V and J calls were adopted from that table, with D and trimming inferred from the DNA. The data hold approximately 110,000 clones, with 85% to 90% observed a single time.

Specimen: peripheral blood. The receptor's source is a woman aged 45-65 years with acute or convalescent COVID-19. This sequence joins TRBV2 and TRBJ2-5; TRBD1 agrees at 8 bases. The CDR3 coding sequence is TGTGCCAGCAGTGGACAGGGGACCTCTCAAGAGACCCAGTACTTC. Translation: CASSGQGTSQETQYF. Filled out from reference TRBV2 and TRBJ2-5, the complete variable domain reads EPEVTQTPSHQVTQMGQEVILRCVPISNHLYFYWYRQILGQKVEFLVSFYNNEISEKSEIFDDQFSVERPDGSNFTLKIRSTKLEDSAMYFCASSGQGTSQETQYFGPGTRLLVL.